Below, one T cell receptor (beta chain) is given with its context. This CDR3 region has 14 residues. The sample originates from a study of CD8+ T cells in alopecia areata. RNA extraction was followed by reverse transcription into cDNA, which acted as the sequencing template. Method: immunoSEQ multiplex PCR; TCRdb's copy keeps in-frame clones and lacks some. The table shows approximately 180,000 clones, with 50% to 60% occurring only once. This clonotype was obtained from a human donor with alopecia areata. The rearrangement links TRBV21-1 to TRBJ1-2; the DNA was not compared with TRBD1, the D call given in the table. TRBV21-1 is a documented pseudogene. Sequencing used CD4+ T cells sorted from blood, obtained at week 0. The CDR3 region is CASSTPGGRAGYTF. CDR3 sequence (DNA): TGTGCCAGCAGCACCCCAGGGGGCAGGGCTGGCTACACCTTC.